These 26 T cell receptor beta chains came from one sample sequenced in a study of cytomegalovirus exposure and HLA in healthy donors. PCR employed 60 Vbeta and 13 Jbeta primers. The assay was immunoSEQ multiplex PCR, and TCRdb's table has in-frame clones only and misses some. This sample has about 200,000 clones, with about 82% found just once. Sequenced input: PBMCs. All receptors come from a man aged 30 to 45 in good health and CMV-seronegative.

CDR3 nucleotides: TGCGCCAGCAGCTTGGACTGGGACAGGGTTTACTACGAGCAGTACTTC. As protein: CASSLDWDRVYYEQYF. The chain recombines TRBV5-1 with TRBJ2-7; 9 positions agree with TRBD1. The germline CDR1 and CDR2 sequences are SGHRS and YFSETQ. CDR3 size: 16 residues. With 0 bases clipped from V and 3 bases from J, the junction kept 7 bases outside the gene matches.

V is TRBV7-9 and J is TRBJ2-2; 15 bases match TRBD2. CDR1 is SEHNR and CDR2 is FQNEAQ in the germline V gene (reference sequence). V shed 4 bases and J 2 bases; nucleotides not matched to a gene: 8. The CDR3 extends over 19 amino acids. CDR3 nucleotides: TGTGCCAGCAGCTCCCTCCGGACTAGCGGGGGGGCCAACACCGGGGAGCTGTTTTTT. Translation gives CASSSLRTSGGANTGELFF.

This clone was counted only a few times. V and J are TRBV7-8 and TRBJ1-2; 9 nucleotides agree with TRBD1. The CDR3 extends over 17 amino acids. Germline CDR1 and CDR2: SGHVS and FQNEAQ. J gave up 3 bases and V 4 bases, and 12 bases lay outside the gene matches. CDR3 bases: TGTGCCAGCAGCTCCCGAGTCAGGACAGGGGAGGACTATGGCTACACCTTC. It yields the protein CASSSRVRTGEDYGYTF.

This chain joins TRBV15 and TRBJ2-5; TRBD1 matches at 8 bases. The CDR3 totals 14 residues. V was pared by 5 bases and J by 5 bases, with 7 bases of the junction left unmatched. The germline gives CDR1 LNHNV, CDR2 YYDKDF (reference sequence). CDR3 DNA sequence: TGTGCCACCAGCGGAATACAGGGGGATGAGACCCAGTACTTC. This gives the protein CATSGIQGDETQYF. The full variable domain, in which reference TRBV15 and TRBJ2-5 provide the parts outside the CDR3, is DAMVIQNPRYQVTQFGKPVTLSCSQTLNHNVMYWYQQKSSQAPKLLFHYYDKDFNNEADTPDNFQSRRPNTSFCFLDIRSPGLGDTAMYLCATSGIQGDETQYFGPGTRLLVL.

This chain joins TRBV4-1 and TRBJ2-7, with 7 bases that match TRBD1. This CDR3 spans 14 amino acids. Germline CDR1 MGHRA, CDR2 YSYEKL. J lost 3 bases, V lost 1 base, and 3 bases had no gene match. Here the CDR3 reads CASSQAQGDYEQYF. The CDR3 DNA follows: TGCGCCAGCAGCCAAGCCCAGGGGGACTACGAGCAGTACTTC.

V gene TRBV13 combines with J gene TRBJ2-7, with 12 bases lining up with TRBD1. Germline-derived CDR1 and CDR2 are PRHDT and FYEKMQ (reference sequence). The CDR3 sequence is 16 residues long. V gave up 4 bases and J gave up 0 bases; unmatched junction bases: 4. In DNA form, the CDR3 reads TGTGCCAGCAGCTCCGAGGGACAGGGGGCCTCCTACGAGCAGTACTTC. It encodes CASSSEGQGASYEQYF.

A remark on this clone: Other DNA sequences in this sample translate to the same CDR3. The chain combines TRBV19 with TRBJ1-2; weak D call: TRBD1 (6 bases). CDR3 length equals 14 residues. Germline V gene data show CDR1 as LNHDA and CDR2 as SQIVND (reference sequence). Deletions cut 3 bases from V and 8 bases from J, with 16 bases between. This CDR3 is CASSIDRGGYGYTF. The CDR3, as DNA: TGTGCCAGTAGTATCGACCGGGGGGGCTACGGCTACACCTTC.

The CDR3 nucleotides are TGTGCCAGCAGTCAGGGACTCAGCAATGAGCAGTTCTTC. It is translated as CASSQGLSNEQFF. The rearrangement links TRBV6-6 to TRBJ2-1, with D maybe TRBD2 (6 bases). Trimming removed 5 bases at V and 6 bases at J, with 11 bases between. The CDR3 totals 13 residues. Germline V lookup: CDR1 MNHNY, CDR2 SVGAGI (reference sequence).

This clone came up a few times. The junction shows a germline mismatch at one end, possibly a read error. The chain has TRBV5-1 and TRBJ1-2; 9 positions agree with TRBD1. The CDR3 has 14 amino acids. Per the germline V gene, CDR1 is SGHRS and CDR2 is YFSETQ. CDR3 amino acids: CASRLGQGNYGYTF. In DNA, the CDR3 is TGCGCCAGCCGCTTGGGACAGGGCAACTATGGCTACACCTTC.

CDR3 protein: CASSFDRAEETQYF. CDR3 nucleotide sequence: TGTGCCAGCAGCTTCGACAGGGCCGAAGAGACCCAGTACTTC. The V gene is TRBV13, the J gene TRBJ2-5; 7 bases map to TRBD1. The CDR3 extends over 14 amino acids. The V gene end was trimmed by 3 bases and the J gene end by 3 bases; junction bases not matched to a gene: 4. Germline values: CDR1 PRHDT, CDR2 FYEKMQ (reference sequence).

This chain uses TRBV19 with TRBJ2-7; a weak D match, TRBD1 (6 bases). Germline-derived CDR1 and CDR2 are LNHDA and SQIVND (reference sequence). This CDR3 has 15 amino acids. Trimming stripped 1 base from V and 2 bases from J, with 12 bases between. The CDR3 loop is CASSIAWTATYEQYF. The CDR3 coding sequence is TGTGCCAGTAGTATAGCGTGGACAGCAACCTACGAGCAGTACTTC.

The chain links TRBV7-9 to TRBJ2-7; 9 bases fit TRBD2. Germline V gene lookup returns CDR1 SEHNR and CDR2 FQNEAQ (reference sequence). J lost 2 bases, V lost 5 bases, and 4 bases had no gene match. The CDR3 length is 14 residues. The CDR3 DNA reads as TGTGCCAGCAGCCAACTAGCGGGTACCTACGAGCAGTACTTC. Its translation: CASSQLAGTYEQYF.

This sequence joins TRBV28 and TRBJ2-7, with no clear D. Germline V CDR1 and CDR2: MDHEN, SYDVKM. Trimming removed 4 bases at V and 2 bases at J, with 15 bases between. This CDR3 is 15 amino acids long. The CDR3 bases are TGTGCCAGCAGTTCCCCGACTGTACACACCTACGAGCAGTACTTC. Protein sequence: CASSSPTVHTYEQYF.

V gene TRBV6-6 combines with J gene TRBJ2-3, with 8 bases lining up with TRBD1. Germline CDR1 MNHNY, CDR2 SVGAGI (reference sequence). The V gene end was trimmed by 4 bases and the J gene end by 8 bases; junction bases not matched to a gene: 5. CDR3 length: 13 residues. CDR3 bases: TGTGCCAGCAGTTTAGGACAGGGTGGTACGCAGTATTTT. It encodes CASSLGQGGTQYF.

The rearrangement uses TRBV4-1 and TRBJ2-5; 8 nucleotides line up with TRBD2. This CDR3 region has 14 residues. Germline V gene lookup returns CDR1 MGHRA and CDR2 YSYEKL. Trimming cost V 0 bases and J 5 bases; bases outside gene matches: 2. This CDR3 is CASSQDRGGETQYF. The DNA of the CDR3 is TGCGCCAGCAGCCAAGACCGCGGGGGGGAGACCCAGTACTTC.

CDR3 sequence: CASSRTGGNTEAFF. The DNA for the CDR3 is TGTGCCAGCAGCCGGACAGGTGGGAACACTGAAGCTTTCTTT. J is TRBJ1-1 and V is TRBV7-2; 7 bases agree with TRBD1. This CDR3 has 14 residues. The germline CDR1 and CDR2 sequences are SGHTA and FQGNSA. The V and J ends lost 5 bases and 1 base, in that order; junction bases with no gene match: 4.

This chain joins TRBV4-1 and TRBJ2-5; 7 bases agree with TRBD2. The CDR3 runs 19 residues. The ends lost 4 bases at V and 1 base at J; junction bases unmatched: 18. In germline, CDR1 is MGHRA, CDR2 YSYEKL. The CDR3 spells CASSPLGLPVAGFQETQYF. CDR3 nucleotide sequence: TGCGCCAGCAGCCCGTTGGGTCTCCCCGTAGCGGGTTTCCAAGAGACCCAGTACTTC.

The chain combines TRBV2 with TRBJ2-7; TRBD1 might be the D (5 bases). In germline, CDR1 is SNHLY, CDR2 FYNNEI. The CDR3 length is 15 residues. The ends were cut back, 5 bases at V and 1 base at J, with 15 bases in the middle. CDR3 sequence: CASSYRFLSSYEQYF. The CDR3 DNA reads as TGTGCCAGCAGTTACAGGTTTTTGAGTTCCTACGAGCAGTACTTC.

V usage is TRBV7-8 and J usage is TRBJ1-5; 10 positions agree with TRBD1. Germline values: CDR1 SGHVS, CDR2 FQNEAQ. J was trimmed by 1 base and V by 4 bases; bases with no gene match: 10. The CDR3 sequence is 18 residues long. The CDR3 nucleotides read TGTGCCAGCAGCTCGAGACAGGGGGCGACTCCCAGCAATCAGCCCCAGCATTTT. Translating gives CASSSRQGATPSNQPQHF.

This chain joins TRBV12-5 and TRBJ1-1; the D gene is possibly TRBD1 (6 bases). Trimming cost V 7 bases and J 6 bases, with 12 bases left between them. Looked up from germline, CDR1 is LGHNT and CDR2 is FRNRAP. The CDR3 has 12 amino acids. The CDR3 sequence: CASATGFSEAFF. CDR3 nucleotides: TGTGCTAGTGCCACAGGGTTTTCTGAAGCTTTCTTT.

This rearrangement joins TRBV18 to TRBJ2-7, with 10 bases matching TRBD1. The J segment lost 3 bases and the V segment lost 2 bases, leaving 7 bases of the junction unmatched. The CDR3 runs to 16 residues. The germline V gene has CDR1 KGHSH and CDR2 LQKENI. Written as DNA, the CDR3 is TGTGCCAGCTCACCAGGCTCGACAGGGGGCATCTACGAGCAGTACTTC. Amino acids: CASSPGSTGGIYEQYF.

A few counts support this clone. The V gene is TRBV9, the J gene TRBJ2-5, with 8 bases fitting TRBD2. CDR3 size: 14 residues. The ends lost 0 bases at V and 3 bases at J; junction bases unmatched: 1. Looked up from germline, CDR1 is SGDLS and CDR2 is YYNGEE. Here the CDR3 DNA reads TGTGCCAGCAGCGTAGGAGCGGGGGAAGAGACCCAGTACTTC. Residues: CASSVGAGEETQYF.

The rearrangement uses TRBV4-1 and TRBJ1-2; weak D call: TRBD1 (5 bases). CDR1 and CDR2 (germline): MGHRA, YSYEKL. V lost 2 bases, J lost 0 bases, and 19 bases lay in between. This CDR3 has 18 amino acids. CDR3 region: CASSQSNRGGEANYGYTF. CDR3 in DNA: TGCGCCAGCAGCCAATCAAACCGGGGGGGGGAAGCTAACTATGGCTACACCTTC.

This clone is a singleton in its sample. The chain recombines TRBV28 with TRBJ2-5, with D perhaps TRBD2 (5 bases). This CDR3 is 14 amino acids long. Trimming removed 5 bases from V and 3 bases from J, with 13 bases in between. The germline V gene encodes CDR1 MDHEN and CDR2 SYDVKM. The CDR3 DNA follows: TGTGCCAGCAGTAGTCTCAACGGGGAAGAGACCCAGTACTTC. As protein: CASSSLNGEETQYF.

This clone was seen a single time. The rearrangement uses TRBV29-1 and TRBJ2-2; tentatively, D is TRBD2 (6 bases). CDR1 and CDR2 from the germline V gene are SQVTM and ANQGSEA. The CDR3 totals 14 residues. The germline V and J ends were trimmed by 4 bases and 6 bases, with 15 bases remaining between them. CDR3 in amino acids: CSVAPRGMAGELFF. CDR3 bases: TGCAGCGTTGCCCCGCGGGGAATGGCCGGGGAGCTGTTTTTT.

The table lists this clone with a count of one. The V gene is TRBV28, the J gene TRBJ2-5; D call uncertain. CDR1 is MDHEN and CDR2 is SYDVKM in the germline V gene. V shed 2 bases and J shed 1 base, with 5 bases lying between them. The CDR3 is made up of 13 amino acids. The CDR3 bases are TGTGCCAGCAGTTTACGGTCCCAAGAGACCCAGTACTTC. Its protein is CASSLRSQETQYF.